This TCR beta chain was found in a study of identical twins. J was trimmed by 8 bases and V by 3 bases; bases with no gene match: 10. Germline V CDR1 and CDR2: SQVTM, ANQGSEA. The CDR3 has 15 amino acids. In its sample, this clonotype was seen many times. TCRdb ran MiXCR on the 5' RACE reads and lists one entry per CDR3 protein. This table has a few hundred thousand distinct CDR3 sequences, approximately 17% appearing once. This TCR was sampled from a man aged 50 to 60 in good health. Sequencing was carried out using naive T cells sorted from blood. This chain links TRBV29-1 with TRBJ2-1; the match to TRBD2 covers 10 bases. CDR3 sequence (DNA): TGCAGCGTTGAGTTAGGGCTAGCGGGAGTCTATGAGCAGTTCTTC. Translation: CSVELGLAGVYEQFF.